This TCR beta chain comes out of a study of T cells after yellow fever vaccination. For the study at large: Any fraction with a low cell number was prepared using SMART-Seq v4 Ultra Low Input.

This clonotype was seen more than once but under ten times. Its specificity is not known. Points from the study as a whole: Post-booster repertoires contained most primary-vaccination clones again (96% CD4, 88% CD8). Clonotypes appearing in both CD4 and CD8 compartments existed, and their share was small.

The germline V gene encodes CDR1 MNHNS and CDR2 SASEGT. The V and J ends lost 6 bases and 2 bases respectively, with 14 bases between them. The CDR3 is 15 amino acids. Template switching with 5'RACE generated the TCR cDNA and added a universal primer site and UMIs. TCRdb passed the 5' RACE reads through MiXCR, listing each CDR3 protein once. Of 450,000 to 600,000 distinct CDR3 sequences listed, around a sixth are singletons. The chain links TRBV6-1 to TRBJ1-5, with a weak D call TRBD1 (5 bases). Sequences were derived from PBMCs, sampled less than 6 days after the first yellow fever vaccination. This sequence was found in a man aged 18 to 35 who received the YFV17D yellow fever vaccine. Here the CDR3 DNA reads TGTGCCAGCAGCCCGGACAATTTGCGCAATCAGCCCCAGCATTTT. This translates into CASSPDNLRNQPQHF.